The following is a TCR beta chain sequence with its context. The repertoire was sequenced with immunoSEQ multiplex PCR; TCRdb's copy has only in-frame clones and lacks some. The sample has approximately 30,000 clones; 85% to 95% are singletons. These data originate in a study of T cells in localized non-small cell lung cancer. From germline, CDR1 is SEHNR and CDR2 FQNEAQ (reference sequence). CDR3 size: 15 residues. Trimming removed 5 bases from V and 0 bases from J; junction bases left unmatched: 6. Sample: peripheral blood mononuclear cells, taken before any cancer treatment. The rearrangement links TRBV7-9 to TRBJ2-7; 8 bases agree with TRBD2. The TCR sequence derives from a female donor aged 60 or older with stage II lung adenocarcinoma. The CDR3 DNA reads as TGTGCCAGCAGCCCGGGGGGGGACTCCTCCTACGAGCAGTACTTC. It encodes CASSPGGDSSYEQYF.